This T cell receptor (beta chain) was documented in a study of T cell responses to AZD1222 COVID-19 vaccine. Some clones are missing from TCRdb's copy, which holds only in-frame ones; the method was immunoSEQ multiplex PCR. Among 140,000 to 150,000 clones listed, 92% were seen once. V was trimmed by 1 base and J by 6 bases, leaving 16 bases between them. Germline lookup yields CDR1 SGHRS and CDR2 YFSETQ. This CDR3 is 15 amino acids long. The sequence was collected from an adult in good health. The sequenced sample was peripheral blood, obtained on day 0 of AZD1222 vaccination. The rearrangement joins TRBV5-1 to TRBJ1-1; a weak D match, TRBD1 (6 bases). The CDR3 bases are TGCGCCAGCAGCTTGATTAGGGGGGAAGGCCCTGAAGCTTTCTTT. Translation: CASSLIRGEGPEAFF.